This note documents a single T cell receptor beta chain sequence. The V end was cut by 2 bases, the J end by 4 bases, with 11 bases between. The CDR3 extends over 14 amino acids. CDR1 and CDR2 (germline): MNHEY, SVGEGT. TCRdb keeps only in-frame clones here, not all; method: immunoSEQ multiplex PCR. This sample has tens of thousands of clones, with around nine tenths found just once. The data derive from a study of control samples from healthy donors and cancer patients. The TCR originated in a woman aged 45-59 years with colorectal cancer. J is TRBJ1-2 and V is TRBV6-2 or TRBV6-3; D unclear. The source material was PBMCs. This chain's CDR3 is CASSYTSNLYGYTF. DNA of the CDR3: TGTGCCAGCAGTTACACAAGTAACCTCTATGGCTACACCTTC.